The 27 T cell receptor beta chains below all came from one sample that was sequenced in a study of T cell clonality in common variable immunodeficiency. Points from the study as a whole: Fewer deletions and N-nucleotide insertions were reportedly seen in common variable immunodeficiency TCR beta sequences.

Clones were sequenced by immunoSEQ multiplex PCR, and TCRdb holds only the in-frame ones, with some missing. The sample holds about 28,000 clones, and no clone turns up only once. Antigen specificity for these receptors is unknown. The specimen was peripheral blood mononuclear cells. The receptors originated from a human donor with common variable immunodeficiency.

This clone was seen many times. The sequence runs out 3 residues before the end of the CDR3; the remainder is reconstructed from the germline J gene. The sample carries other DNA sequences with the same CDR3. The chain carries TRBV7-2 and TRBJ2-1; 9 positions agree with TRBD2. The CDR3 runs 15 residues. Germline values: CDR1 SGHTA, CDR2 FQGNSA. After removal of 3 bases from V and 7 bases from J, the junction contained 7 bases not matched to a gene. CDR3 region: CASSLSSGGYNEQFF. CDR3 DNA, as far as it was read: TGTGCCAGCAGCTTGAGTAGCGGGGGTTATAATGAG.

The covered CDR3 bases are TGTGCCAGCAGCTCTTTGGGGGGGGGCTACGAG. Translation: CASSSLGGGYE. The complete CDR3 protein is CASSSLGGGYEQYF. The chain couples TRBV7-3 to TRBJ2-7; 7 bases are a match to TRBD2. Coverage ceases 3 residues before the CDR3 finishes, and the germline J gene fills in the end. The CDR3 contains 14 residues. Germline V gives CDR1 SGHTA, CDR2 FQGTGA. V gave up 4 bases and J gave up 3 bases; unmatched junction bases: 6.

This clone was picked up a small number of times. From the germline J gene comes the end of the CDR3, since the read stops 3 residues before it. The chain employs TRBV19 and TRBJ1-4, with 7 bases identical to TRBD1. The germline V gene encodes CDR1 LNHDA and CDR2 SQIVND (reference sequence). CDR3 length: 14 amino acids. After removal of 3 bases from V and 7 bases from J, the junction contained 5 bases not matched to a gene. The CDR3 bases that were read are TGTGCCAGTAGTATGGGGACAGCTCCTGAAAAA. As protein: CASSMGTAPEK. The CDR3 reads in full as CASSMGTAPEKLFF.

This clone was seen only a few times. The read stops 3 residues short of the end of the CDR3; the missing end is completed from the germline J gene. The rearrangement uses TRBV5-1 and TRBJ2-3; D is perhaps TRBD2 (6 bases). The CDR3 length is 15 residues. Deletions cut 5 bases from V and 4 bases from J, with 17 bases between. The germline CDR1 and CDR2 sequences are SGHRS and YFSETQ. CDR3 region: CASRTLLASADTQYF. The CDR3 DNA, read in part, is TGCGCCAGCAGGACCCTACTAGCCAGCGCAGATACG. The full variable domain, completed using reference TRBV5-1 and TRBJ2-3, is KAGVTQTPRYLIKTRGQQVTLSCSPISGHRSVSWYQQTPGQGLQFLFEYFSETQRNKGNFPGRFSGRQFSNSRSEMNVSTLELGDSALYLCASRTLLASADTQYFGPGTRLTVL.

This clone showed up many times. The CDR3 is cut off 3 residues early in the read; its end comes from the germline J gene. The chain carries TRBV12-5 and TRBJ2-1; 8 bases are shared with TRBD1. The CDR3 extends over 16 amino acids. CDR1 and CDR2 (germline): LGHNT, FRNRAP. V gave up 1 base and J gave up 1 base; unmatched junction bases: 3. The covered CDR3 bases are TGTGCTAGTGGTTTGGCAACAGGGGGTTCCTACAATGAG. Translated: CASGLATGGSYNE. The complete CDR3 sequence is CASGLATGGSYNEQFF.

As for this clone: Read sequence stops 3 residues before the CDR3 end, and the germline J gene provides the missing end. The V and J genes are TRBV7-2 and TRBJ2-7; 7 bases are a match to TRBD1. V lost 4 bases, J lost 6 bases, and 6 bases stayed unmatched. Germline V lookup: CDR1 SGHTA, CDR2 FQGNSA. This CDR3 is 13 amino acids long. The sequenced CDR3 bases are TGTGCCAGCAGCTCCGACAGGGCAGGCGAG. This sequence encodes CASSSDRAGE. Given in full, the CDR3 is CASSSDRAGEQYF.

Comment on this clone: The CDR3 goes on 3 residues after the read ends, and that part is filled in from the germline J gene. The chain couples TRBV2 to TRBJ2-5; possible D gene TRBD1, 5 bases. The CDR3 is 13 residues long. Germline CDR1 and CDR2: SNHLY and FYNNEI. The V end was cut by 3 bases, the J end by 7 bases, with 12 bases between. CDR3 bases read: TGTGCCAGCAGTGAGGCAGGGCGAACGACC. Its protein product is CASSEAGRTT. The CDR3 reads in full as CASSEAGRTTQYF.

This clone has at least ten counts. Sequencing ends 3 residues short of the CDR3 end; the germline J gene provides the rest. The genes are TRBV18 and TRBJ2-7; 8 bases map to TRBD1. The CDR3 spans 14 residues. V lost 2 bases to trimming and J lost 3 bases; unmatched junction nucleotides: 3. CDR1 KGHSH and CDR2 LQKENI come from the germline V gene. CDR3 loop: CASSPDGQGYEQYF. CDR3 bases read: TGTGCCAGCTCACCAGACGGACAGGGCTACGAG.

Regarding this clone: The DNA ends 3 residues before the CDR3 does, and the rest of the CDR3 is filled in from the germline J gene. The chain has TRBV7-9 and TRBJ2-7; tentative D call: TRBD1 (7 bases). This CDR3 is 15 amino acids long. V lost 4 bases and J 3 bases, leaving 16 bases between the germline ends. CDR1 and CDR2 from the germline V gene are SEHNR and FQNEAQ (reference sequence). CDR3 region: CASSSGGTVVYEQYF. Partial CDR3 DNA: TGTGCCAGCAGCTCAGGCGGGACAGTGGTCTACGAG.

This clone was picked up many times. The CDR3 is cut off 3 residues early in the read; its end comes from the germline J gene. V and J are TRBV6-4 and TRBJ2-7, with 13 bases that match TRBD2. The germline CDR1 and CDR2 sequences are MRHNA and SNTAGT. This CDR3 comprises 18 residues. V shed 2 bases, J shed 0 bases, and the junction held 7 bases outside the gene matches. The sequenced CDR3 bases are TGTGCCAGCAGTGACCCTGGGACTAGCGGGGTGAACTCCTACGAG. Translation gives CASSDPGTSGVNSYE. The CDR3 in its entirety is CASSDPGTSGVNSYEQYF.

This clone was seen a handful of times. The read is 3 residues too short to cover the CDR3 end, so that end is filled in from the germline J gene. This sequence joins TRBV6-2 or TRBV6-3 and TRBJ2-3; 11 bases are shared with TRBD2. Trimming cost V 4 bases and J 5 bases; bases outside gene matches: 5. This CDR3 has 15 amino acids. Germline CDR1 reads MNHEY; CDR2 reads SVGEGT. CDR3 bases read: TGTGCCAGCAGTTCTGGGACTAGCGGTGGAGATACG. As protein: CASSSGTSGGDT. The full CDR3 sequence reads CASSSGTSGGDTQYF.

A remark on this clone: With the read ending 3 residues before the CDR3 end, the germline J gene is used to fill in that end. V and J are TRBV19 and TRBJ1-5; 9 bases agree with TRBD1. V dropped 6 bases and J dropped 7; count of bases not matched to a gene: 7. The germline gives CDR1 LNHDA, CDR2 SQIVND (reference sequence). CDR3 size: 14 residues. The CDR3 DNA, read in part, is TGTGCCAGTAGCCTATACAGGGGGCACCAGCCC. Translation: CASSLYRGHQP. The full CDR3 sequence reads CASSLYRGHQPQHF.

This clone appeared a few times. The read falls 3 residues short of the CDR3 end, and the missing part is taken from the germline J gene. The rearrangement joins TRBV18 to TRBJ1-2; D is uncertain. Germline V gene data show CDR1 as KGHSH and CDR2 as LQKENI. This CDR3 region has 12 residues. V lost 3 bases and J lost 6, with 8 bases in between. The CDR3 protein is CASSPKLDGYTF. CDR3 DNA (partial): TGTGCCAGCTCACCGAAGCTTGATGGC.

There are many counts of this clone. The observed sequence ends 3 residues before the CDR3 terminus, with the missing tail filled in from the germline J gene. The V and J genes are TRBV20-1 and TRBJ2-7; 8 nucleotides agree with TRBD2. The germline V gene has CDR1 DFQATT and CDR2 SNEGSKA (reference sequence). CDR3 length: 14 residues. V lost 5 bases to trimming and J lost 6 bases; unmatched junction nucleotides: 12. CDR3 bases read: TGCAGTGCTGAGCCGGGACTAGAGACCCTCGAG. Protein sequence: CSAEPGLETLE. The entire CDR3 is CSAEPGLETLEQYF.

Ten or more counts support this clone. CDR3 DNA, as far as it was read: TGTGCCAGCAGTGAGTTTAGCGGAGGAGTCCGTCAAGAGACC. Its translation: CASSEFSGGVRQET. The complete CDR3 reads CASSEFSGGVRQETQYF. This rearrangement joins TRBV2 to TRBJ2-5, with D maybe TRBD2 (6 bases). Read data end 3 residues before the CDR3 end; the end is taken from the germline J gene. Trimming left V 3 bases short and J 2 bases short, with 19 bases between. Germline-derived CDR1 and CDR2 are SNHLY and FYNNEI. The CDR3 consists of 17 residues.

This clone was observed a few times. The CDR3 end is not reached by the read, which stops 3 residues before it; the germline J gene fills it in. The chain is built from TRBV7-2 and TRBJ1-2, with unresolved D. The CDR3 is 13 amino acids. Looked up from germline, CDR1 is SGHTA and CDR2 is FQGNSA. Trimming pared 0 bases from V and 6 bases from J, leaving 8 bases between. Incomplete CDR3 DNA: TGTGCCAGCAGCTTAGCGCGGAGAGATGGC. Its protein product is CASSLARRDG. The full-length CDR3 reads as CASSLARRDGYTF.

Note on this clone: The read terminates 3 residues ahead of where the CDR3 ends, so the germline J gene completes it. This rearrangement joins TRBV20-1 to TRBJ2-7; D is unresolved. Germline lookup yields CDR1 DFQATT and CDR2 SNEGSKA (reference sequence). The V gene lost 6 bases and the J gene lost 0 bases, with 9 bases spanning the gap. CDR3 length: 12 residues. The CDR3 sequence: CSAPSSSYEQYF. CDR3 DNA, as far as it was read: TGCAGTGCGCCGTCCAGCTCCTACGAG.

This clone has ten or more counts. The sequence runs out 3 residues before the end of the CDR3; the remainder is reconstructed from the germline J gene. The rearrangement joins TRBV20-1 to TRBJ2-3, with 8 bases identical to TRBD2. The V and J ends lost 0 bases and 6 bases, in that order; junction bases with no gene match: 17. Germline-derived CDR1 and CDR2 are DFQATT and SNEGSKA (reference sequence). The CDR3 spans 18 residues. CDR3 DNA, as far as it was read: TGCAGTGCTAGAGATCCTGATCTGGGCGGGGGGATGCGGGATACG. The encoded protein is CSARDPDLGGGMRDT. The full-length CDR3 reads as CSARDPDLGGGMRDTQYF.

A note on this clone: The CDR3 end lies 3 residues beyond the end of the read and is filled in from the germline J gene. The rearrangement joins TRBV2 to TRBJ1-3; 7 bases line up with TRBD1. Germline lookup yields CDR1 SNHLY and CDR2 FYNNEI. V lost 6 bases, J lost 4 bases, and 15 bases stayed unmatched. This CDR3 has 17 residues. This CDR3 is CASRTWGRGIEGNTIYF. The sequenced part of the CDR3 DNA is TGTGCCAGCAGAACGTGGGGCAGGGGGATAGAAGGAAACACC.

This clone was observed many times. The sequence runs out 3 residues before the end of the CDR3; the remainder is reconstructed from the germline J gene. The V and J genes are TRBV7-2 and TRBJ2-3; D perhaps matches TRBD1 (6 bases). Germline lookup yields CDR1 SGHTA and CDR2 FQGNSA. The CDR3 runs to 14 residues. With 5 bases removed from V and 2 bases from J, the gap between germline ends came to 11 bases. The chain's CDR3 is CASSPGGITDTQYF. CDR3 DNA (partial): TGTGCCAGCAGCCCTGGGGGCATCACAGATACG.

This clone was seen a handful of times. With the read ending 3 residues before the CDR3 end, the germline J gene is used to fill in that end. The V call is TRBV2, the J call TRBJ2-5; 10 bases are a match to TRBD2. Trimming removed 2 bases from V and 1 base from J; junction bases left unmatched: 1. From germline, CDR1 is SNHLY and CDR2 FYNNEI. The length of the CDR3 is 15 residues. The DNA read from the CDR3 is TGTGCCAGCAGTGAAATAGCGGGGGGCCAAGAGACC. Residues: CASSEIAGGQET. The full CDR3 is CASSEIAGGQETQYF.

This clone has a handful of counts. The read finishes 3 residues shy of the CDR3 end, and the germline J gene is used to complete it. V usage is TRBV30 and J usage is TRBJ1-6; D unresolved. Germline V gene data show CDR1 as GTSNPN and CDR2 as SVGIG (reference sequence). This CDR3 contains 11 residues. Trimming removed 3 bases from V and 7 bases from J, with 4 bases in between. The CDR3 bases that were read are TGTGCCTGGAGGGCAAATTCACCC. It translates to CAWRANSP. The whole CDR3 protein is CAWRANSPLHF.

This clone appeared a few times. The CDR3 reads CASSTNTGVRAFF. Partial CDR3 DNA: TGTGCCAGTAGTACCAACACAGGGGTACGG. The chain couples TRBV19 to TRBJ1-1, with 7 bases lining up with TRBD1. The read ends 3 residues before the CDR3 terminus; that terminus is restored from the germline J gene. The germline gives CDR1 LNHDA, CDR2 SQIVND (reference sequence). This CDR3 is built from 13 residues.

This clone was detected many times. The read ends 3 residues before the CDR3 terminus; that terminus is restored from the germline J gene. V usage is TRBV19 and J usage is TRBJ2-1; 10 bases line up with TRBD1. CDR3 length: 15 amino acids. Looked up from germline, CDR1 is LNHDA and CDR2 is SQIVND (reference sequence). Germline trimming cut 4 bases from V and 9 bases from J; bases unmatched to any gene: 9. The CDR3 DNA, read in part, is TGTGCCAGTAGTACCGGGACAGGGGTGTCTCGTGAG. Its translation: CASSTGTGVSRE. The whole CDR3 region reads CASSTGTGVSREQFF.

Remarks on this clone: The read terminates 3 residues ahead of where the CDR3 ends, so the germline J gene completes it. The chain combines TRBV19 with TRBJ1-1; 7 bases line up with TRBD1. The CDR3 consists of 15 residues. Germline V gives CDR1 LNHDA, CDR2 SQIVND (reference sequence). The J segment lost 1 base and the V segment lost 7 bases, leaving 9 bases of the junction unmatched. CDR3 DNA (partial): TGTGCCAGTACCATCCCCAGGGGGGCGAACACTGAA. This codes for CASTIPRGANTE. The whole CDR3 protein is CASTIPRGANTEAFF.

Ten or more counts support this clone. Read coverage stops 3 residues before the CDR3 terminus; the germline J gene supplies the remainder. This sequence joins TRBV7-9 and TRBJ2-5; possibly TRBD1 for D (6 bases). Looked up from germline, CDR1 is SEHNR and CDR2 is FQNEAQ (reference sequence). V was cut by 4 bases and J by 1 base, with 13 bases left in between. This CDR3 contains 15 residues. The part of the CDR3 DNA that was read is TGTGCCAGCAGCTCCCTGAGCAGGGGCCAAGAGACC. It is translated as CASSSLSRGQET. In full, the CDR3 is CASSSLSRGQETQYF.

For this clone: With the read ending 3 residues before the CDR3 end, the germline J gene is used to fill in that end. The chain recombines TRBV19 with TRBJ2-5; no firm D call. Germline V gene lookup returns CDR1 LNHDA and CDR2 SQIVND (reference sequence). Between the trimmed V and J ends, which lost 6 bases and 0 bases, there was a span of 14 bases. The CDR3 covers 15 residues. The CDR3 region is CASSAGQTYQETQYF. The sequenced part of the CDR3 DNA is TGTGCCAGTAGCGCTGGGCAGACGTACCAAGAGACC.